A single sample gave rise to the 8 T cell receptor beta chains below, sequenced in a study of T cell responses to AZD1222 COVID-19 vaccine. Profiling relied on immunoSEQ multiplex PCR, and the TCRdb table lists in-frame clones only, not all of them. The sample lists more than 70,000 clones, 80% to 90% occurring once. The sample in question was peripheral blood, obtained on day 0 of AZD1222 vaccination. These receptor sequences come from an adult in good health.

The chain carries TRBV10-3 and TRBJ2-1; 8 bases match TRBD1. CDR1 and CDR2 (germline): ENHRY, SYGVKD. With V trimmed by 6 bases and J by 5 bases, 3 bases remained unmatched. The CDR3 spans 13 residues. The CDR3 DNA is TGTGCCATCAGCCTGACAGGGGACAATGAGCAGTTCTTC. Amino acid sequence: CAISLTGDNEQFF.

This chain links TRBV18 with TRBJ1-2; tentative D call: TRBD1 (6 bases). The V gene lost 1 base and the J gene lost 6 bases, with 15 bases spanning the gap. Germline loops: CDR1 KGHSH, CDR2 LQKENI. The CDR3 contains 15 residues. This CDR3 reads CASSPQGGALDGYTF. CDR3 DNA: TGTGCCAGCTCACCACAGGGGGGGGCACTGGATGGCTACACCTTC.

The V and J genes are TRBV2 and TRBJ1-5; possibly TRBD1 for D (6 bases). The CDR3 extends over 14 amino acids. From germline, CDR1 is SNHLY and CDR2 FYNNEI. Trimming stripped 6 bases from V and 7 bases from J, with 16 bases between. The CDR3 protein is CASSPQQGWQPQHF. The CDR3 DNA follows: TGTGCCAGCAGCCCGCAACAGGGTTGGCAGCCCCAGCATTTT.

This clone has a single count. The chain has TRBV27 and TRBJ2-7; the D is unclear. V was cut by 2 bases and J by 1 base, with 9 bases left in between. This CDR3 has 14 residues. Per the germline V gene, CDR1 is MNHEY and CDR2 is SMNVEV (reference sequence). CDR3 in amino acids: CASSLRLDSYEQYF. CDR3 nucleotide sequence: TGTGCCAGCAGTTTAAGGTTAGATTCCTACGAGCAGTACTTC.

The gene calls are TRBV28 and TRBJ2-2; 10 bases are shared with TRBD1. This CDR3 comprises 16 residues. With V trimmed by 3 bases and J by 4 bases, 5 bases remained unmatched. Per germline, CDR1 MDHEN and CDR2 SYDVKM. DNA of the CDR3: TGTGCCAGCAGTTTGCCCGGGACAGGGGTCACCGGGGAGCTGTTTTTT. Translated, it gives CASSLPGTGVTGELFF.

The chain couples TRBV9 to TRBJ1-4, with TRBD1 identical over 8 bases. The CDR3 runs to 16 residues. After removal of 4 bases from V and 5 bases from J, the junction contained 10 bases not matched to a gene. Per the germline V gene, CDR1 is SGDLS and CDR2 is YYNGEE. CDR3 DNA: TGTGCCAGCAGCCCCCGCCGAGACAGGGGCAATGAAAAACTGTTTTTT. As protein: CASSPRRDRGNEKLFF.

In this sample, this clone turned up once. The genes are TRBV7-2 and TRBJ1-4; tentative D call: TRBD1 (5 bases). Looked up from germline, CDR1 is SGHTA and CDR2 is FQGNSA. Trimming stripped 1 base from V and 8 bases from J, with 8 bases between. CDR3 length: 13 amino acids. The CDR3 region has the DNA TGTGCCAGCAGCTTAGGGAGGGGAGAAAAACTGTTTTTT. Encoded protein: CASSLGRGEKLFF.

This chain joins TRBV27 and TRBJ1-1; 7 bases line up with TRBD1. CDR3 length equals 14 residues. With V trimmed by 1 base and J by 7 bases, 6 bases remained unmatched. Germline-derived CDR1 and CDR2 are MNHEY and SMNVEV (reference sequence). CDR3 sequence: CASSLLTGLGEAFF. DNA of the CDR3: TGTGCCAGCAGTTTATTGACAGGGCTGGGTGAAGCTTTCTTT.